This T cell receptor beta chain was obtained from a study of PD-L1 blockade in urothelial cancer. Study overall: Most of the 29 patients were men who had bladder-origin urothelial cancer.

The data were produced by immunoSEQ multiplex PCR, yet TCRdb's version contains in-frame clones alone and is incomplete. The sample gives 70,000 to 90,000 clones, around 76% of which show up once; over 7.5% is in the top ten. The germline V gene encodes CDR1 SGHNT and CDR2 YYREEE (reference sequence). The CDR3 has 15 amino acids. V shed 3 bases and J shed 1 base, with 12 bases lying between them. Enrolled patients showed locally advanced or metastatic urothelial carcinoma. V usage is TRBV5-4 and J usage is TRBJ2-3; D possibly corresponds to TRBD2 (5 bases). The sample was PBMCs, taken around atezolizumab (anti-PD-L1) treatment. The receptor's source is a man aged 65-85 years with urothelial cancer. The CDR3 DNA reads TGTGCCAGCAGCTCGTGGAGCGGTGGCACAGATACGCAGTATTTT. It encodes CASSSWSGGTDTQYF.